This TCR beta chain was captured by sequencing in a study of cytomegalovirus exposure and HLA in healthy donors. Notes on the study in general: Rarity held for most TCR sequences, but there were some public TCRs that occurred in many donors. Later examination showed HLA-associated TCR beta chains had greater clonal expansion than equally common others. Later analysis demonstrated an association between a missense DCLRE1C variant and TCR beta V- and J-gene trimming.

Details on this clone: The antigen is undetermined.

Sampled while nominally healthy, donors likely had unrecorded immune exposures. Both 60 Vbeta primers and 13 Jbeta primers went into the PCR. TCRdb's copy holds only in-frame clones and misses some; the assay was immunoSEQ multiplex PCR. The sample's table shows more than 40,000 clones. From germline, CDR1 is SEHNR and CDR2 FQNEAQ (reference sequence). Trimming took off 1 base at V and 1 base at J, with 7 bases between the two ends. The CDR3 runs to 14 residues. The chain couples TRBV7-9 to TRBJ1-2; D is uncertain. The sequenced sample consisted of PBMCs. The source is a man in his forties in good health and CMV-seropositive. CDR3 amino acids: CASSLVVGNYGYTF. In DNA, the CDR3 is TGTGCCAGCAGCTTAGTGGTCGGTAACTATGGCTACACCTTC.